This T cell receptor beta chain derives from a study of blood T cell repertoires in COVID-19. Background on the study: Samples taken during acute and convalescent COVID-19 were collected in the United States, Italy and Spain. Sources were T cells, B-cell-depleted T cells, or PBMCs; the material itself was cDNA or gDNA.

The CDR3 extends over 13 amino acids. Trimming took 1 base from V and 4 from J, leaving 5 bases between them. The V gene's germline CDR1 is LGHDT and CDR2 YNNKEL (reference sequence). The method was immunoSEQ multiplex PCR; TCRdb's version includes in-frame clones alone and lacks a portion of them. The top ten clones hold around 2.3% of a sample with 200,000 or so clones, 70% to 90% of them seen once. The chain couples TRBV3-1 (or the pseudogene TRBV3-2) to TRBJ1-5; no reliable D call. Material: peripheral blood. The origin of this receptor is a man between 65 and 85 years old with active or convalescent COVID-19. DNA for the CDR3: TGTGCCAGCAGCCAAGCCCGGAATCAGCCCCAGCATTTT. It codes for CASSQARNQPQHF.